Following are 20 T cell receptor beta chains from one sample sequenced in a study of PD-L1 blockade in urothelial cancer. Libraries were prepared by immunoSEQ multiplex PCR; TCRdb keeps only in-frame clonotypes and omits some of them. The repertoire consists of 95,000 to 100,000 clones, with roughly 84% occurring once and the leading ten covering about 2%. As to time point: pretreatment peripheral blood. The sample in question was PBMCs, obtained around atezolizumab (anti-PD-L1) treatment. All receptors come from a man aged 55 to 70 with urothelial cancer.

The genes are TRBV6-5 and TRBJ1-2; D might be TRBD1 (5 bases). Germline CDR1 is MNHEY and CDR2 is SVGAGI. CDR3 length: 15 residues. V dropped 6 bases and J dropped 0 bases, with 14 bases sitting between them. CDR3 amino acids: CASRGNRTPNYGYTF. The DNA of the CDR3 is TGTGCCAGCAGGGGAAACAGGACCCCTAACTATGGCTACACCTTC.

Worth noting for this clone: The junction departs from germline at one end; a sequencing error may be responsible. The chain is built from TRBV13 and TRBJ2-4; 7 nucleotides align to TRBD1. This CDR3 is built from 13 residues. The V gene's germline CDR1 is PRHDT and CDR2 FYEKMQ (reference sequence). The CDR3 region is CASSIGTEGIQYF. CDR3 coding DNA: TGTGCCAGCAGCATAGGGACAGAAGGCATTCAGTACTTC.

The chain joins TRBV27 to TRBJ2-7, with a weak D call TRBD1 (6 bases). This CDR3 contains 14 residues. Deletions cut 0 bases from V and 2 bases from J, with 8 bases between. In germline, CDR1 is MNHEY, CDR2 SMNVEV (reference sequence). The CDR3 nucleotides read TGTGCCAGCAGTTTATCGGGACACCCCTACGAGCAGTACTTC. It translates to CASSLSGHPYEQYF.

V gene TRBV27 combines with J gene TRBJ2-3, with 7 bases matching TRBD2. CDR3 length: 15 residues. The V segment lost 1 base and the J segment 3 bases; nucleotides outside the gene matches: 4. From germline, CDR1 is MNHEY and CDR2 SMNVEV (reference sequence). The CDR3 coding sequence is TGTGCCAGCAGTTTATATCGGGGAGGGACAGATACGCAGTATTTT. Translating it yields CASSLYRGGTDTQYF.

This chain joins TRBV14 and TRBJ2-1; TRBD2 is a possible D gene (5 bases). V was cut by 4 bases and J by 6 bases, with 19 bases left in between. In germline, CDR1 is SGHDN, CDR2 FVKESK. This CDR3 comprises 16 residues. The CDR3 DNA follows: TGTGCCAGCAGCCCATATACCTCGTCCGGAGGCAATGAGCAGTTCTTC. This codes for CASSPYTSSGGNEQFF.

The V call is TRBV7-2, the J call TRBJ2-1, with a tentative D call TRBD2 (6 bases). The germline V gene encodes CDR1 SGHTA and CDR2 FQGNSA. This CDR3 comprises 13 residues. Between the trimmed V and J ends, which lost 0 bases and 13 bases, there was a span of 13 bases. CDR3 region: CASSLAGGVAQFF. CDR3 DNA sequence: TGTGCCAGCAGCTTAGCGGGAGGAGTGGCTCAGTTCTTC.

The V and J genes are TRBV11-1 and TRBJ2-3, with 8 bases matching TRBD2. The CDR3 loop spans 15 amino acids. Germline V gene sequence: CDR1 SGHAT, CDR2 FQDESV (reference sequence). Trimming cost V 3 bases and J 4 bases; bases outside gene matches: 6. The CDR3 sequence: CASSFGSGKADTQYF. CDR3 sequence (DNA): TGTGCCAGCAGCTTCGGTAGCGGGAAGGCAGATACGCAGTATTTT.

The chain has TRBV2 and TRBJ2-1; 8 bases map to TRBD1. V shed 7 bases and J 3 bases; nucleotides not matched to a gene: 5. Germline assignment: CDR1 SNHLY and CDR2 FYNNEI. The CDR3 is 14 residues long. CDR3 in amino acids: CASKTGDFYNEQFF. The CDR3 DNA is TGTGCCAGCAAGACAGGGGATTTCTACAATGAGCAGTTCTTC. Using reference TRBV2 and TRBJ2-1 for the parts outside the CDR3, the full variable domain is EPEVTQTPSHQVTQMGQEVILRCVPISNHLYFYWYRQILGQKVEFLVSFYNNEISEKSEIFDDQFSVERPDGSNFTLKIRSTKLEDSAMYFCASKTGDFYNEQFFGPGTRLTVL.

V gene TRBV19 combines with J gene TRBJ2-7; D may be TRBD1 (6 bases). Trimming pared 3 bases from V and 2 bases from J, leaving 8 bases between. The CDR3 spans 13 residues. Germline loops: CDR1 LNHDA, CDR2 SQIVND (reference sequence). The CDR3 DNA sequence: TGTGCCAGTAGTATTGAGGGGGCCTACGAGCAGTACTTC. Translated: CASSIEGAYEQYF.

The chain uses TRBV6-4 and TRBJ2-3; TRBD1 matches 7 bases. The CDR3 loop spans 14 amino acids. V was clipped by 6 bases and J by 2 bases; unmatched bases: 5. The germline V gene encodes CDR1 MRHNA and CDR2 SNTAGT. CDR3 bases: TGTGCCAGCAGCCGGGACAGATTCACAGATACGCAGTATTTT. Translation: CASSRDRFTDTQYF.

The CDR3 spells CASSDRGTSYEQYF. The CDR3 nucleotides are TGTGCCAGCAGTGACCGCGGAACAAGCTACGAGCAGTACTTC. The rearrangement links TRBV6-1 to TRBJ2-7; no clear D gene. Germline V CDR1 and CDR2: MNHNS, SASEGT. V was cut by 3 bases and J by 3 bases, with 12 bases left in between. There are 14 residues in the CDR3.

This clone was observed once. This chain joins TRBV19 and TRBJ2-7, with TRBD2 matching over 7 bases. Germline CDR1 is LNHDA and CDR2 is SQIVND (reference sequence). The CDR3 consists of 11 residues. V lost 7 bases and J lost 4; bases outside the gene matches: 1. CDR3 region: CASTGGYEQYF. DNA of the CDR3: TGTGCCAGTACGGGGGGTTACGAGCAGTACTTC.

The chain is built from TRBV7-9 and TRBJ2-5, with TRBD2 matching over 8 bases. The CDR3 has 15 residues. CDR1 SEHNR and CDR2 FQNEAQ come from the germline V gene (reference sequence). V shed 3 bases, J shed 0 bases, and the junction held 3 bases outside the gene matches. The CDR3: CASSFQRGYQETQYF. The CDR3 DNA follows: TGTGCCAGCAGCTTTCAGCGGGGGTACCAAGAGACCCAGTACTTC.

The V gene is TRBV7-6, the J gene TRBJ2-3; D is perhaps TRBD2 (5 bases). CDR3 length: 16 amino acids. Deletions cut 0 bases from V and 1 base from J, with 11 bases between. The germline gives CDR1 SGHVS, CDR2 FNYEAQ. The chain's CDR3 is CASSLAFAGGTDTQYF. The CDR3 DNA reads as TGTGCCAGCAGCTTAGCGTTTGCGGGTGGCACAGATACGCAGTATTTT.

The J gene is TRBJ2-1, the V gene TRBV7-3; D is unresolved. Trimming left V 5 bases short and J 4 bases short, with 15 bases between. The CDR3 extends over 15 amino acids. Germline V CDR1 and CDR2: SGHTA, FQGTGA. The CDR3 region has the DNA TGTGCCAGCAGCCAGACTGGTGGTCCTTACAATGAGCAGTTCTTC. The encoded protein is CASSQTGGPYNEQFF.

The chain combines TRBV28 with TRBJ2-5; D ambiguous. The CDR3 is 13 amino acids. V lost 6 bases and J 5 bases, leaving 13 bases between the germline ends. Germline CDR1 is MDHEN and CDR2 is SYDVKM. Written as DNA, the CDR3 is TGTGCCAGCAGCCCACCACAAACGGAGACCCAGTACTTC. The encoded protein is CASSPPQTETQYF.

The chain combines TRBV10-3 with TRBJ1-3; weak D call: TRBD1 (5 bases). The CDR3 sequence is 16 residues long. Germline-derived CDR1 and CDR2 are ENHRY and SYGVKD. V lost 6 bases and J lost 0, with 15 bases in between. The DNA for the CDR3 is TGTGCCATCAGGGACACGGGACTGAGCTCTGGAAACACCATATATTTT. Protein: CAIRDTGLSSGNTIYF.

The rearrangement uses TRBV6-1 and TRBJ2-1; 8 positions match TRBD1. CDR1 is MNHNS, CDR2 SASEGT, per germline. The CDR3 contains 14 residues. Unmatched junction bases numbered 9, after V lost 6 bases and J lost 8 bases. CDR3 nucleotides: TGTGCCAGCAGGGCGACCAGGGGGCGGGATGAGCAGTTCTTC. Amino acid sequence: CASRATRGRDEQFF.

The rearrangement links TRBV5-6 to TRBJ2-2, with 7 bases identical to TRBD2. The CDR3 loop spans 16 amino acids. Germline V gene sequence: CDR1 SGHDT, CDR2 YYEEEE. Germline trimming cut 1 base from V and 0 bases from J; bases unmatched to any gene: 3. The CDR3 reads CASSLLGGTNTGELFF. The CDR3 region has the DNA TGTGCCAGCAGCTTGTTGGGAGGGACGAACACCGGGGAGCTGTTTTTT.

For the CDR3, the DNA is TGTGCCAGCAGCTCGACGGTGGGCAGGGACGAGCAGTACTTC. Translation: CASSSTVGRDEQYF. This chain joins TRBV7-6 and TRBJ2-7; tentatively, D is TRBD1 (5 bases). Germline V gene data show CDR1 as SGHVS and CDR2 as FNYEAQ. This CDR3 has 14 residues. The V and J ends lost 4 bases and 5 bases respectively, with 15 bases between them. The variable domain in full, with the rest retrieved from reference TRBV7-6 and TRBJ2-7, is GAGVSQSPRYKVTKRGQDVALRCDPISGHVSLYWYRQALGQGPEFLTYFNYEAQQDKSGLPNDRFSAERPEGSISTLTIQRTEQRDSAMYRCASSSTVGRDEQYFGPGTRLTVT.